A selection of T cell receptor beta chains follows, all from one sample in a study of regulatory and conventional T cells in RAG deficiency. The data were produced by immunoSEQ multiplex PCR, yet TCRdb's version contains in-frame clones alone and is incomplete. The data hold roughly 32,000 clones, with roughly 96% observed a single time. The same specimen was also included in a second study, on regulatory T cells.

The sample taken for sequencing was CD25- CD4+ T cells sorted from blood. The receptors were sampled from a human donor in good health. CDR3s include the opening cysteine and the closing phenylalanine or tryptophan. The D gene is left open where the match is weak. Where a row states a size, it is once, few, many or the class of an expanded clone; other rows omit it.

size	D	J	V	CDR3	DNA
NA	TRBD1	TRBJ2-6	TRBV27	CASSPGDRFTSGANVLTF	TGTGCCAGCAGTCCGGGGGACAGGTTCACGTCTGGGGCCAACGTCCTGACTTTC
NA	TRBD1	TRBJ2-1	TRBV5-1	CASSPGQSLGYNEQFF	TGCGCCAGCAGCCCGGGACAGTCTTTAGGATACAATGAGCAGTTCTTC
NA	NA	TRBJ2-3	TRBV18	CASSPLAKIQTDTQYF	TGTGCCAGCTCCCCCTTGGCCAAGATTCAGACAGATACGCAGTATTTT
NA	NA	TRBJ2-1	TRBV18	CASSPPARGSEQFF	TGTGCCAGCTCACCCCCCGCACGGGGTAGTGAGCAGTTCTTC
NA	TRBD1	TRBJ2-3	TRBV6-1	CASSEFGIKRTGISTDTQYF	TGTGCCAGCAGTGAGTTTGGCATAAAAAGGACAGGCATAAGCACAGATACGCAGTATTTT
NA	NA	TRBJ1-2	TRBV29-1	CSVEDLGLGGQSGYTF	TGCAGCGTTGAAGATCTAGGGTTAGGAGGGCAAAGTGGCTACACCTTC
NA	NA	TRBJ1-1	TRBV4-1	CASSQLPRVRTEAFF	TGCGCCAGCAGCCAACTGCCAAGAGTCAGGACTGAAGCTTTCTTT
NA	TRBD2	TRBJ2-5	TRBV11-2	CASSPGLAGGNGETQYF	TGTGCCAGCAGCCCCGGACTAGCGGGAGGAAATGGAGAGACCCAGTACTTC
NA	NA	TRBJ2-7	TRBV30	CAWSGPLGYEQYF	TGTGCCTGGAGTGGGCCCCTAGGATACGAGCAGTACTTC
NA	NA	TRBJ1-2	TRBV2	CASGGGGRLYGYTF	TGTGCCAGCGGGGGTGGGGGCAGACTCTATGGCTACACCTTC
NA	NA	TRBJ2-2	TRBV19	CASSISPNTGELFF	TGTGCCAGTAGTATAAGCCCGAACACCGGGGAGCTGTTTTTT
NA	NA	TRBJ2-7	TRBV6-1	CASSVDIASYEQYF	TGTGCCAGCAGTGTGGACATAGCCTCCTACGAGCAGTACTTC
NA	NA	TRBJ2-7	TRBV6-1	CASSVTGIDDEQYF	TGTGCCAGCAGTGTTACGGGAATTGACGACGAGCAGTACTTC
NA	NA	TRBJ1-6	TRBV9	CASSVRGYNSPLHF	TGTGCCAGCAGCGTAAGGGGCTATAATTCCCCCCTCCACTTT
NA	NA	TRBJ1-2	TRBV14	CASSQDRGYGYTF	TGTGCCAGCAGCCAAGATCGGGGCTATGGCTACACCTTC
once	NA	TRBJ1-2	TRBV5-6	CASSPWGRAGGYTF	TGTGCCAGCAGCCCCTGGGGTAGGGCGGGTGGCTACACCTTC
NA	NA	TRBJ2-3	TRBV7-8	CASSLERGYTDTQYF	TGTGCCAGCAGCTTAGAACGGGGGTACACAGATACGCAGTATTTT
NA	TRBD1	TRBJ1-1	TRBV7-9	CASSHDRQGETEAFF	TGTGCCAGCAGCCACGACCGACAGGGAGAAACTGAAGCTTTCTTT
NA	NA	TRBJ2-7	TRBV7-2	CASSLREVGYEQYF	TGTGCCAGCAGCTTAAGAGAGGTAGGCTACGAGCAGTACTTC
NA	TRBD1	TRBJ1-1	TRBV6-1	CASSVLRAGGAFF	TGTGCCAGCAGTGTTTTAAGGGCAGGGGGAGCTTTCTTT
NA	TRBD1	TRBJ1-1	TRBV10-3	CASRPGQVPPNTEAFF	TGTGCCAGCCGTCCGGGACAGGTCCCTCCGAACACTGAAGCTTTCTTT
NA	TRBD1	TRBJ1-2	TRBV18	CASSPVRDRWGPSEGYTF	TGTGCCAGCTCACCTGTCCGGGACAGGTGGGGTCCCTCGGAGGGCTACACCTTC